The 9 T cell receptor beta chains below come from one sample, sequenced in a study of T cells in Graves' hyperthyroidism and ophthalmopathy. TCR beta CDR3 regions were amplified from RNA. Carried out on the TCR CDR3, a first-round RT-PCR used the HTBI primer set. TCRdb passed the multiplex PCR reads through MiXCR, listing each CDR3 protein once. This table holds hundreds of thousands of distinct CDR3 sequences, more than 14% found once. Material: blood. Receptors originate from a woman aged 45-65 years with Graves' ophthalmopathy.

The table lists this clonotype with many counts. The V call is TRBV11-2, the J call TRBJ2-1; 7 bases fit TRBD2. The CDR3 sequence is 16 residues long. CDR1 and CDR2 (germline): SGHAT, FQNNGV. J lost 2 bases, V lost 5 bases, and 9 bases had no gene match. This chain's CDR3 is CASSLLLAPAYNEQFF. As DNA, the CDR3 is TGTGCCAGCAGCCTACTACTAGCGCCGGCCTACAATGAGCAGTTCTTC. The whole variable domain, remainder taken from reference TRBV11-2 and TRBJ2-1, is EAGVAQSPRYKIIEKRQSVAFWCNPISGHATLYWYQQILGQGPKLLIQFQNNGVVDDSQLPKDRFSAERLKGVDSTLKIQPAKLEDSAVYLCASSLLLAPAYNEQFFGPGTRLTVL.

In this sample, this clonotype turned up many times. V gene TRBV6-1 combines with J gene TRBJ2-7; 8 positions agree with TRBD2. J lost 4 bases, V lost 5 bases, and 7 bases had no gene match. The CDR3 contains 14 residues. The germline CDR1 and CDR2 sequences are MNHNS and SASEGT. CDR3 sequence (DNA): TGTGCCAGCAGTTTCCAAGCGGGAGATTACGAGCAGTACTTC. Its translation: CASSFQAGDYEQYF.

This clonotype has ten or more counts. The V and J genes are TRBV2 and TRBJ2-5; maybe TRBD1 (6 bases). Germline assignment: CDR1 SNHLY and CDR2 FYNNEI. Trimming removed 3 bases at V and 1 base at J, with 9 bases between. CDR3 length: 14 residues. This CDR3 reads CASSERTVQETQYF. The CDR3 DNA reads as TGTGCCAGCAGTGAGCGGACAGTCCAAGAGACCCAGTACTTC. The full variable domain, its missing parts supplied by reference TRBV2 and TRBJ2-5, is EPEVTQTPSHQVTQMGQEVILRCVPISNHLYFYWYRQILGQKVEFLVSFYNNEISEKSEIFDDQFSVERPDGSNFTLKIRSTKLEDSAMYFCASSERTVQETQYFGPGTRLLVL.

This chain links TRBV19 with TRBJ2-7; D possibly corresponds to TRBD1 (6 bases). Germline V gene sequence: CDR1 LNHDA, CDR2 SQIVND (reference sequence). Deletions cut 3 bases from V and 2 bases from J, with 17 bases between. This CDR3 comprises 16 residues. For the CDR3, the DNA is TGTGCCAGTAGTATCATGGGGGCTAGAGGGACCTACGAGCAGTACTTC. It translates to CASSIMGARGTYEQYF.

This clonotype was seen repeatedly, ten times or more. The rearrangement uses TRBV5-1 and TRBJ2-7, with TRBD2 identical over 10 bases. J lost 7 bases, V lost 5 bases, and 12 bases had no gene match. Per germline, CDR1 SGHRS and CDR2 YFSETQ. This CDR3 has 15 amino acids. The CDR3 protein is CASRVGLAGVNEQYF. The CDR3 DNA reads TGCGCCAGCAGAGTCGGGCTAGCGGGAGTAAATGAGCAGTACTTC.

This clonotype was observed a handful of times. This rearrangement joins TRBV25-1 to TRBJ1-2; D unresolved. The V gene's germline CDR1 is MGHDK and CDR2 SYGVNS. With 4 bases removed from V and 5 bases from J, the gap between germline ends came to 11 bases. The CDR3 contains 13 residues. The chain's CDR3 is CASSGVGPYGYTF. The DNA for the CDR3 is TGTGCCAGCAGTGGGGTAGGACCATATGGCTACACCTTC.

This clonotype was recorded a few times. The DNA of the CDR3 is TGTGCCAGCACTGAGACAGGTGTGACTAATGAAAAACTGTTTTTT. Its translation: CASTETGVTNEKLFF. V usage is TRBV2 and J usage is TRBJ1-4; D is perhaps TRBD1 (6 bases). The CDR3 is made up of 15 amino acids. Deletions cut 7 bases from V and 2 bases from J, with 14 bases between. Per germline, CDR1 SNHLY and CDR2 FYNNEI.

This clonotype occurred many times. The chain links TRBV6-5 to TRBJ2-3; D is perhaps TRBD1 (7 bases). CDR1 and CDR2 (germline): MNHEY, SVGAGI. V lost 0 bases to trimming and J lost 4 bases, with 14 bases between them. This CDR3 has 16 amino acids. The CDR3 DNA reads as TGTGCCAGCAGTTACTCGGAGGGGGCGCTGGCAGATACGCAGTATTTT. Translated: CASSYSEGALADTQYF.

This clonotype occurred many times. The gene calls are TRBV4-1 and TRBJ2-1; 12 bases line up with TRBD2. Germline CDR1 MGHRA, CDR2 YSYEKL. The junction had 13 bases not matched to a gene; V was cut back by 6 bases and J by 10 bases. The CDR3 contains 16 residues. The CDR3 reads CASRPRLAGEVREQFF. The CDR3 DNA follows: TGCGCCAGCAGGCCGAGACTAGCGGGAGAAGTCAGAGAGCAGTTCTTC.